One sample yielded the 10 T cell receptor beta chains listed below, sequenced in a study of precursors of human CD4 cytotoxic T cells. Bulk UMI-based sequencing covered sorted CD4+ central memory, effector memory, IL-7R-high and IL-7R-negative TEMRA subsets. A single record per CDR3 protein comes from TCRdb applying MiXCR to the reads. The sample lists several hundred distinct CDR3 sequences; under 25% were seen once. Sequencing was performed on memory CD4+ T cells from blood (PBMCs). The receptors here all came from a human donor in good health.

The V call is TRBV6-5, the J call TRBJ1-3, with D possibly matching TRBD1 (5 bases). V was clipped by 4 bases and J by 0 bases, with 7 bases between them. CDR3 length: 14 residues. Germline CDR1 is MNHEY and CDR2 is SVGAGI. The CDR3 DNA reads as TGTGCCAGCAGTTGGGACCGCTCTGGAAACACCATATATTTT. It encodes CASSWDRSGNTIYF.

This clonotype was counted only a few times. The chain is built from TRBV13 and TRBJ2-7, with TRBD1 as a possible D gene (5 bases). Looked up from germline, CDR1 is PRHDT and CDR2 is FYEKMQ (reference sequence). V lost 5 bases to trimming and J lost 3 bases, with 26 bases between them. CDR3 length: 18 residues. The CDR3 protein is CASSPRRLLKTEIYEQYF. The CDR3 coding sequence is TGTGCCAGCAGCCCTAGACGGCTCTTAAAGACAGAAATCTACGAGCAGTACTTC.

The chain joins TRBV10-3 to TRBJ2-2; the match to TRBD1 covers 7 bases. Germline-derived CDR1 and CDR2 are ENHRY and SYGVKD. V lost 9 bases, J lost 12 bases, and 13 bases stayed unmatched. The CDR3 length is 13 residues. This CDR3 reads CAIGHERQGQLFF. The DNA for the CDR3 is TGTGCCATTGGACACGAGCGACAGGGCCAGCTGTTTTTT.

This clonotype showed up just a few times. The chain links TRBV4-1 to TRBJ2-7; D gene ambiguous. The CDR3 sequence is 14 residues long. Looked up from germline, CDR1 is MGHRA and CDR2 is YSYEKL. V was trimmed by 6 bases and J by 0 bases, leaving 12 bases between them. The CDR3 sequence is CASRTGFSSYEQYF. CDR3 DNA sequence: TGCGCCAGCAGGACCGGGTTTAGCTCCTACGAGCAGTACTTC.

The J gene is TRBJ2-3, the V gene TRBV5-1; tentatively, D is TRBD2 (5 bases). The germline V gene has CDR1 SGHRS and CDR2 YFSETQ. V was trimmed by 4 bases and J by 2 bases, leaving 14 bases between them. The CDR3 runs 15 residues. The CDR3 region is CASSLERPYTDTQYF. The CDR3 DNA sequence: TGCGCCAGCAGCCTTGAGCGGCCATACACAGATACGCAGTATTTT.

CDR3 in DNA: TGTGCCAGCAGCCAAAGTTATCAGCCCCAGCATTTT. Protein: CASSQSYQPQHF. V usage is TRBV3-1 and J usage is TRBJ1-5; D not resolved. The CDR3 is made up of 12 amino acids. Germline-derived CDR1 and CDR2 are LGHDT and YNNKEL (reference sequence). Trimming left V 2 bases short and J 5 bases short, with 4 bases between.

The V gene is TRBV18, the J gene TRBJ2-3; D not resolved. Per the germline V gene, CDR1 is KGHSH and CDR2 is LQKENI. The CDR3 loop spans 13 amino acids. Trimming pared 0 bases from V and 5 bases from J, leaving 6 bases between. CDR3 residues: CASSPPSRDTQYF. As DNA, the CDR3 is TGTGCCAGCTCACCACCTAGTAGAGATACGCAGTATTTT.

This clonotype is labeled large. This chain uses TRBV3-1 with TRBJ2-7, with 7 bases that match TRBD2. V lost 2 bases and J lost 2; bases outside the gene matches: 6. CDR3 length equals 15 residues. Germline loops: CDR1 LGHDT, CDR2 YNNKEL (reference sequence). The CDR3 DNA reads TGTGCCAGCAGCCAACGGTCTAGCGGAGCCTACGAGCAGTACTTC. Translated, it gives CASSQRSSGAYEQYF.

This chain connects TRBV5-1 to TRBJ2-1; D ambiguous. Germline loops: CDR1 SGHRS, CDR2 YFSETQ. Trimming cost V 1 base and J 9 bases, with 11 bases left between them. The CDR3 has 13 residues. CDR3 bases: TGCGCCAGCAGCTTGAAGGTTGACCGTGAGCAGTTCTTC. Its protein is CASSLKVDREQFF. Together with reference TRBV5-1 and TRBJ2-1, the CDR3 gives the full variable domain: KAGVTQTPRYLIKTRGQQVTLSCSPISGHRSVSWYQQTPGQGLQFLFEYFSETQRNKGNFPGRFSGRQFSNSRSEMNVSTLELGDSALYLCASSLKVDREQFFGPGTRLTVL.

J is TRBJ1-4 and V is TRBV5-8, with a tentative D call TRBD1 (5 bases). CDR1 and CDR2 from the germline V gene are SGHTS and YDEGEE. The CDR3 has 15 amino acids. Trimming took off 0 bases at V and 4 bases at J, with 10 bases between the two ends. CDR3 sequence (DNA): TGTGCCAGCAGCTTGGGGACAACCTTTAATGAAAAACTGTTTTTT. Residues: CASSLGTTFNEKLFF.